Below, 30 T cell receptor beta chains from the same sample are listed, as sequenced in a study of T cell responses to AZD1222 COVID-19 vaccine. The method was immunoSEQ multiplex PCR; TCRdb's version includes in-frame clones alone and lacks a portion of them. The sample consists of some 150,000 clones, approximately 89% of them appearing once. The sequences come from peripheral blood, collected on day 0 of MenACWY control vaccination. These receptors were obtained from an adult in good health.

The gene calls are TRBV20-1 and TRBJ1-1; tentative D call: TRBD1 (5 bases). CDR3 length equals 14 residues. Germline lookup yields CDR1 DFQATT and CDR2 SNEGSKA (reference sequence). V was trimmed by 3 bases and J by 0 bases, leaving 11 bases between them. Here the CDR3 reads CSASQGRVNTEAFF. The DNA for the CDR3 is TGCAGTGCTAGTCAGGGCAGGGTGAACACTGAAGCTTTCTTT.

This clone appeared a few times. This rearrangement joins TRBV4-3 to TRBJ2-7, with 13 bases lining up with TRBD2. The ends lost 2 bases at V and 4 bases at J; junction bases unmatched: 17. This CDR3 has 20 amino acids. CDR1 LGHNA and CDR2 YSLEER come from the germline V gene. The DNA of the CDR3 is TGCGCCAGCAGCCAAAGGGCGGGGACTAGCGGGATAAAGGTCGGGTACGAGCAGTACTTC. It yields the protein CASSQRAGTSGIKVGYEQYF.

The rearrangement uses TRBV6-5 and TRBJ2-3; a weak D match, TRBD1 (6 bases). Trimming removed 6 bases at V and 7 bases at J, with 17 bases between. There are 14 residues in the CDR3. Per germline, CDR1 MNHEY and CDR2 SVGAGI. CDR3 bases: TGTGCCAGCAGCTACAGGGCGAGTAAGAATACGCAGTATTTT. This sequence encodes CASSYRASKNTQYF.

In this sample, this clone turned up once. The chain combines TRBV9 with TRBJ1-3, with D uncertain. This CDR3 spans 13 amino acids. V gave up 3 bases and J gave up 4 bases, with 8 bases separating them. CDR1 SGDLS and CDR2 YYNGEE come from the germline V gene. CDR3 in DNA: TGTGCCAGCAGCGGGTCTGAAGGAAACACCATATATTTT. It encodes CASSGSEGNTIYF.

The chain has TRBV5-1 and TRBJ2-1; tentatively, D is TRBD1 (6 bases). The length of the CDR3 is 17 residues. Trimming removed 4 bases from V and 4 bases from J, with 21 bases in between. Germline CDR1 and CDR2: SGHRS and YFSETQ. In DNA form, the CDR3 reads TGCGCCAGCAGCCGGGGACCAGGGGACATCGGATACAATGAGCAGTTCTTC. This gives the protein CASSRGPGDIGYNEQFF.

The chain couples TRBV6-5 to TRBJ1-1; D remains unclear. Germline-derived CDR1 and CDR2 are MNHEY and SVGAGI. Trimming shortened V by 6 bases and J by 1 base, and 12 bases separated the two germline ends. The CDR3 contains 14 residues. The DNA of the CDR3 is TGTGCCAGCAGCCAAAGGTCCCCGAACACTGAAGCTTTCTTT. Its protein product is CASSQRSPNTEAFF.

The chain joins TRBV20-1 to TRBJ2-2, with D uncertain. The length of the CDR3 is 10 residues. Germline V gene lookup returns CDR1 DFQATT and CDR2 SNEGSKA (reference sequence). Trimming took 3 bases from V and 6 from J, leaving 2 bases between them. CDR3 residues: CSARAGELFF. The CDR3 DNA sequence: TGCAGTGCTAGGGCCGGGGAGCTGTTTTTT.

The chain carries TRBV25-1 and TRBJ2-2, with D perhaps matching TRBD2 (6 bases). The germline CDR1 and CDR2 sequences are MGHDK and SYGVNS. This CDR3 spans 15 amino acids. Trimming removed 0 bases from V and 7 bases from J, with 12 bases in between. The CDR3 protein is CASSEYSGSSGELFF. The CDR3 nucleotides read TGTGCCAGCAGTGAATACTCCGGGAGCAGCGGGGAGCTGTTTTTT.

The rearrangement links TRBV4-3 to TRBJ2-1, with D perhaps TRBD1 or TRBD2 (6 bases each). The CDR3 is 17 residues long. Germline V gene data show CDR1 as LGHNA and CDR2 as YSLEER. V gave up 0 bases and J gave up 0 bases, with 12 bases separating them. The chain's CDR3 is CASSQEGGRSSYNEQFF. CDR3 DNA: TGCGCCAGCAGCCAAGAAGGGGGGCGTAGCTCCTACAATGAGCAGTTCTTC.

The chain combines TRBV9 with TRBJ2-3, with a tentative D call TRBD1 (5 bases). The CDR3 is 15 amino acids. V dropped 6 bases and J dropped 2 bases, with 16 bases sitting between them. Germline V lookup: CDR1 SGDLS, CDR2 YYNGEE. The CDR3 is CASNPLGRITDTQYF. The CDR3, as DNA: TGTGCCAGCAACCCCCTGGGGCGGATCACAGATACGCAGTATTTT.

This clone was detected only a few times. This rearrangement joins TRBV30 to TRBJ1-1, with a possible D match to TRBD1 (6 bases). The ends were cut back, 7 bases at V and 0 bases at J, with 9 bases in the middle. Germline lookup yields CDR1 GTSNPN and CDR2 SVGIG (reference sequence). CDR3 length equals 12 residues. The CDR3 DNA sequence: TGTGCCTTGACAGGAGTGAACACTGAAGCTTTCTTT. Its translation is CALTGVNTEAFF.

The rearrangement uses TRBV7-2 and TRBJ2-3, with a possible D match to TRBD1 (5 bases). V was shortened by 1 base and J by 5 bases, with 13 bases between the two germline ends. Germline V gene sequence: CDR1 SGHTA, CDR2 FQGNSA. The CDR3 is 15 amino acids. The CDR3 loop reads CASSLVVRARDTQYF. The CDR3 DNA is TGTGCCAGCAGCTTAGTTGTCAGGGCAAGAGATACGCAGTATTTT.

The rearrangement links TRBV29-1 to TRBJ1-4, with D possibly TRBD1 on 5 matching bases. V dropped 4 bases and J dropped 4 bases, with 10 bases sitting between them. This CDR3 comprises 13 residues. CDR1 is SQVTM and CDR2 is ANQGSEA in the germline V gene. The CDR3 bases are TGCAGCGTTGGTGAGGGGAGTAATGAAAAACTGTTTTTT. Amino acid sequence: CSVGEGSNEKLFF.

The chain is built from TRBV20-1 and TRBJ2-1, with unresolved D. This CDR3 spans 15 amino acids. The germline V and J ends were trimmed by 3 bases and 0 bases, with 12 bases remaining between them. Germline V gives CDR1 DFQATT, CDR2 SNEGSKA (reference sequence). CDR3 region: CSASRLRSSYNEQFF. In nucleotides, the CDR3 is TGCAGTGCTAGTAGGCTGAGGAGCTCCTACAATGAGCAGTTCTTC.

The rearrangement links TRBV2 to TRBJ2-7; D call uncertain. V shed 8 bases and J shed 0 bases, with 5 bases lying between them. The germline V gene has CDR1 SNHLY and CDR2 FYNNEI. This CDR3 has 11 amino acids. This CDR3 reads CASPPSYEQYF. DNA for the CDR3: TGTGCCAGCCCGCCCTCCTACGAGCAGTACTTC.

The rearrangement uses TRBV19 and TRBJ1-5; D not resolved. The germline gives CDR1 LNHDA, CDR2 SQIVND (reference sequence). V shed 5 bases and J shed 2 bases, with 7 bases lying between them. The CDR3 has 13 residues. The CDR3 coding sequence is TGTGCCAGTAGTCCATGGGGCAATCAGCCCCAGCATTTT. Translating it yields CASSPWGNQPQHF. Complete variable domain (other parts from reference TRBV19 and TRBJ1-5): DGGITQSPKYLFRKEGQNVTLSCEQNLNHDAMYWYRQDPGQGLRLIYYSQIVNDFQKGDIAEGYSVSREKKESFPLTVTSAQKNPTAFYLCASSPWGNQPQHFGDGTRLSIL.

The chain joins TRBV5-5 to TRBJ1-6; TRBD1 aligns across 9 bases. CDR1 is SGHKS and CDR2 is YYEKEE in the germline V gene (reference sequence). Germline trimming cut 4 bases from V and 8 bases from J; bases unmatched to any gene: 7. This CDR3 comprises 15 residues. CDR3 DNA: TGTGCCAGCAGCCCCCCGACAGGGGGGGATTCACCCCTCCACTTT. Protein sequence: CASSPPTGGDSPLHF.

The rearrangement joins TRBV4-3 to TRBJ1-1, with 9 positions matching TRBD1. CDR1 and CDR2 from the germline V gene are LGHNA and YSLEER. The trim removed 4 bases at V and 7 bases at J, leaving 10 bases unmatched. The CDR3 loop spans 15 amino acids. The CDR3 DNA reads TGCGCCAGCAGCCCCTACCGGGACAGGGTTGGTGAAGCTTTCTTT. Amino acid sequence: CASSPYRDRVGEAFF.

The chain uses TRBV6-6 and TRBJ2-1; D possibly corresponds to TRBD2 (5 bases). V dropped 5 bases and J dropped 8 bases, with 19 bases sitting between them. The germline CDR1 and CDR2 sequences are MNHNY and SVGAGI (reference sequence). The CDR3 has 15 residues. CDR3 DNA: TGTGCCAGCAGTGCGGGCCCGGTCCCCTATTATGAGCAGTTCTTC. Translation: CASSAGPVPYYEQFF.

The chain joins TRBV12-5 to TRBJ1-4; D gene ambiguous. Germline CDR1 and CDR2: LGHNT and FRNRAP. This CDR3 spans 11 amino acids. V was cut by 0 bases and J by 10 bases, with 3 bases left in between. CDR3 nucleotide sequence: TGTGCTAGTGGTTTGGTAGGAAAACTGTTTTTT. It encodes CASGLVGKLFF. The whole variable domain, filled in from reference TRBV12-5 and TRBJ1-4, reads DARVTQTPRHKVTEMGQEVTMRCQPILGHNTVFWYRQTMMQGLELLAYFRNRAPLDDSGMPKDRFSAEMPDATLATLKIQPSEPRDSAVYFCASGLVGKLFFGSGTQLSVL.

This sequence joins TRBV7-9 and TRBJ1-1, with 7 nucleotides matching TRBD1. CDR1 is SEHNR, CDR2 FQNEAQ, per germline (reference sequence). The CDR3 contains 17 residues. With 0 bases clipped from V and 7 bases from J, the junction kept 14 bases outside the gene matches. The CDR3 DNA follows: TGTGCCAGCAGCTTAGCCAATCCCCCGACAGGGAAATTTGAAGCTTTCTTT. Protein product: CASSLANPPTGKFEAFF.

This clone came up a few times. CDR3 nucleotide sequence: TGCGCCAGCAGCCAAGGTCCGATGACCGGGGAGCTGTTTTTT. This translates into CASSQGPMTGELFF. This chain links TRBV4-3 with TRBJ2-2; D uncertain. The length of the CDR3 is 14 residues. V lost 1 base and J lost 5, with 8 bases in between. Germline V gene sequence: CDR1 LGHNA, CDR2 YSLEER.

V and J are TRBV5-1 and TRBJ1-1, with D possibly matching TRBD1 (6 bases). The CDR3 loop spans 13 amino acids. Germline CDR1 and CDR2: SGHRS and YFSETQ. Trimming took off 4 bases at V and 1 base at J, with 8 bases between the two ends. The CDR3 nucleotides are TGCGCCAGCAGCCCACAGGGGAACACTGAAGCTTTCTTT. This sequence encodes CASSPQGNTEAFF.

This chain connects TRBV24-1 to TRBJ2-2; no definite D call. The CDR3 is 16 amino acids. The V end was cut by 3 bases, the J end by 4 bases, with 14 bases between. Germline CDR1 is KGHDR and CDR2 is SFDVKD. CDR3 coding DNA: TGTGCCACCAGTGATGTCCGGGCCTCGGGCACCGGGGAGCTGTTTTTT. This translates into CATSDVRASGTGELFF.

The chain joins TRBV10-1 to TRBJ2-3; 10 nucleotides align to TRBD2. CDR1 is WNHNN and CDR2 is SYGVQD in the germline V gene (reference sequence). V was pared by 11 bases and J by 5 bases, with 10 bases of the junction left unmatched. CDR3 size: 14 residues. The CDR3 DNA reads TGCGCCGGGAGGGGCCAGCGGGGGGGAGATACGCAGTATTTT. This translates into CAGRGQRGGDTQYF.

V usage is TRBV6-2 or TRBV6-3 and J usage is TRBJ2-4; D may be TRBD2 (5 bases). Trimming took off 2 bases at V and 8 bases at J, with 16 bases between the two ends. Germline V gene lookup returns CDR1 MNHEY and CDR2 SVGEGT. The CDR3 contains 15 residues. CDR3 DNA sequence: TGTGCCAGCAGTTACAATACTAGAGGGAGAGACATTCAGTACTTC. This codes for CASSYNTRGRDIQYF.

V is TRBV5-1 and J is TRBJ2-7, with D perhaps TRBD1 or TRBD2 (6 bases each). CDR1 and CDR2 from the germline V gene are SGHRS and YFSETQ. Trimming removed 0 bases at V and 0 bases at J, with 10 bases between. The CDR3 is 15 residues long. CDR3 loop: CASSLGGALSYEQYF. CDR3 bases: TGCGCCAGCAGCTTGGGGGGGGCCCTCTCCTACGAGCAGTACTTC.

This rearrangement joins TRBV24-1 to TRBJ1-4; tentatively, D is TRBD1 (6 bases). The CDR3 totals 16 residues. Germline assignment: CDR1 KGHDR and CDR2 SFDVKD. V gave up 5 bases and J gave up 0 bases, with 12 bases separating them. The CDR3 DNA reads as TGTGCCACCAGTGCCGGACAGTTCTCAACTAATGAAAAACTGTTTTTT. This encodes CATSAGQFSTNEKLFF.

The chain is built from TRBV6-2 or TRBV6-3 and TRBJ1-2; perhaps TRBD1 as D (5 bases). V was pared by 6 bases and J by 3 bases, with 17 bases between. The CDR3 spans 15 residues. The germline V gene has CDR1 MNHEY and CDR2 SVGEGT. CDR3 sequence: CASSAGPGGYYGYTF. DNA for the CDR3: TGTGCCAGCAGCGCTGGCCCCGGGGGATACTATGGCTACACCTTC.

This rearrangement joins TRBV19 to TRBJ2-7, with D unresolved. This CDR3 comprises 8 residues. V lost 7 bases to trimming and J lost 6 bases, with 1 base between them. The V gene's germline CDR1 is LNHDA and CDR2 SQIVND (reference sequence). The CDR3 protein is CASTEQYF. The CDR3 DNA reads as TGTGCCAGTACCGAGCAGTACTTC.